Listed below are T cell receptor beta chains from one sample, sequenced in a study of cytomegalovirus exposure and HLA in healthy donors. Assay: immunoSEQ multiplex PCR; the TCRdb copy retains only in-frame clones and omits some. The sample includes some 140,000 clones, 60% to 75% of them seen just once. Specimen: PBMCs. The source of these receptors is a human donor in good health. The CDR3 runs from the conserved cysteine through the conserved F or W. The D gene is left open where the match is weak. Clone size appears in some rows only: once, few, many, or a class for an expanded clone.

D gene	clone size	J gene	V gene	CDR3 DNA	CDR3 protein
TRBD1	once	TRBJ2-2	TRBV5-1	TGCGCCAGCAGCTTGCAGGGACAGGGTGGAACCGGGGAGCTGTTTTTT	CASSLQGQGGTGELFF
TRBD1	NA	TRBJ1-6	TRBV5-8	TGTGCCAGCAGCGGCCGGACAGGGCCAGGATCACCCCTCCACTTT	CASSGRTGPGSPLHF
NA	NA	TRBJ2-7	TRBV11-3	TGTGCCAGCGGGAGTTACGAGCAGTACTTC	CASGSYEQYF
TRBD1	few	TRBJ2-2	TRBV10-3	TGTGCCATCACCCCGGGACAGGGAAGTACCGGGGAGCTGTTTTTT	CAITPGQGSTGELFF
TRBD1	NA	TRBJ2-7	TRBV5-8	TGTGCCAGCAGCCCAGGACAGGGAACGGGAAGGAACGAGCAGTACTTC	CASSPGQGTGRNEQYF
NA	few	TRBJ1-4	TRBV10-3	TGTGCCATCAGTGAGACAGGGAGAGACGAAAAACTGTTTTTT	CAISETGRDEKLFF
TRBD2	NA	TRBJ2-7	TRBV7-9	TGTGCCAGCAGCTTAGGGGGACTAGCGGGAGATAACGAGCAGTACTTC	CASSLGGLAGDNEQYF
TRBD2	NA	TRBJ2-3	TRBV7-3	TGTGCCAGCAGCCCCTCTAGCGGGAGTGTTACGCAGTATTTT	CASSPSSGSVTQYF
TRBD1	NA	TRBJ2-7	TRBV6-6	TGTGCCAGCAGTTTCCCTGGGACAGGGAAAACCTACGAGCAGTACTTC	CASSFPGTGKTYEQYF
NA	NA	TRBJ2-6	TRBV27	TGTGCCAGCAGGTCGTCTGGGGCCAACGTCCTGACTTTC	CASRSSGANVLTF
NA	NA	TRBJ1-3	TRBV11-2	TGTGCCAGCAGCCCAGATACAGGAAACACCATATATTTT	CASSPDTGNTIYF
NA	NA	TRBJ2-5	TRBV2	TGTGCCAGCGGCGGGTATTCCGGGATAGGGGAGACCCAGTACTTC	CASGGYSGIGETQYF
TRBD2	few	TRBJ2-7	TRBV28	TGTGCCAGCAGTACGTTAGCGGGAGCTTACGAGCAGTACTTC	CASSTLAGAYEQYF
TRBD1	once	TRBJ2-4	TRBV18	TGTGCCAGCTCACCAGGACAGGTGGGAAACATTCAGTACTTC	CASSPGQVGNIQYF
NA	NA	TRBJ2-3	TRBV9	TGTGCCAGCAGCGCCACTAGAATGGATACGCAGTATTTT	CASSATRMDTQYF
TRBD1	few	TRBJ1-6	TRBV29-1	TGCAGCGTTCGGACAGGCTCCAACTATAATTCACCCCTCCACTTT	CSVRTGSNYNSPLHF
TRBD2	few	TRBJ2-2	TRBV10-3	TGTGCCATCAGGGCTAGCGGCTTCGGGGTCGGGGAGCTGTTTTTT	CAIRASGFGVGELFF
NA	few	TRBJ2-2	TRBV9	TGTGCCAGCAGCGTAGACGGCCCAGGTCCGGCCGGGGAGCTGTTTTTT	CASSVDGPGPAGELFF
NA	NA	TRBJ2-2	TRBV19	TGTGCCAGTCACGCCAACAGGGTCTCCGGGGAGCTGTTTTTT	CASHANRVSGELFF
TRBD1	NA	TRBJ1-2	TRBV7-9	TGTGCCAGCAGCTTAAGGCAGGGGGCATACTATGGCTACACCTTC	CASSLRQGAYYGYTF
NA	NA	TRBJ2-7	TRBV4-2	TGTGCCAGCAGCCAAGGGTCGGAGAACTACGAGCAGTACTTC	CASSQGSENYEQYF
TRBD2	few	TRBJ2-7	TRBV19	TGTGCCAGTAGTATGGGGACTAGCGGGAGGGCCTACGAGCAGTACTTC	CASSMGTSGRAYEQYF
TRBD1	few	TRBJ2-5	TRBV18	TGTGCCAGCTCACCCCGGGACAGGGCGCGAGAGACCCAGTACTTC	CASSPRDRARETQYF
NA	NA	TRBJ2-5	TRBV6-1	TGTGCCAGCGGAGAGTCGGGGGAGAGGGAGACCCAGTACTTC	CASGESGERETQYF
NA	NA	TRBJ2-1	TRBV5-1	TGCGCCAGCAGCTTGGCCTTAGTTCACTCCGCCTACAATGAGCAGTTCTTC	CASSLALVHSAYNEQFF
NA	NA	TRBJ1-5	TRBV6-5	TGTGCCAGCAGTTACGCCAGGGGCAGCAATCAGCCCCAGCATTTT	CASSYARGSNQPQHF
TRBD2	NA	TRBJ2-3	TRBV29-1	TGCAGCGTTTACCGGGAGGTGGGAGATACGCAGTATTTT	CSVYREVGDTQYF
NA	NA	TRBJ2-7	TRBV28	TGTGCCAGCAGACCCGGACAAAGATACGAGCAGTACTTC	CASRPGQRYEQYF
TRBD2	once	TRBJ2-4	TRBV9	TGTGCCAGCAGCGGCCAAAGCGGGAGCGTTCCTATTCAGTACTTC	CASSGQSGSVPIQYF
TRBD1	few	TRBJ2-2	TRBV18	TGTGCCAGCTCACCTACGACAGGGGGAAACGGGGAGCTGTTTTTT	CASSPTTGGNGELFF
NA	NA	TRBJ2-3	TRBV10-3	TGTGCCATCAGTGAGTTCCTAGCGGATACGCAGTATTTT	CAISEFLADTQYF
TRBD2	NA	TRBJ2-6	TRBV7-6	TGTGCCAGCAGCTCGACTAGCGGGACTGGGGCCAACGTCCTGACTTTC	CASSSTSGTGANVLTF
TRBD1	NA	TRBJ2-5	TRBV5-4	TGTGCCAGCAGCCCCGGGACAGAAGAGACCCAGTACTTC	CASSPGTEETQYF
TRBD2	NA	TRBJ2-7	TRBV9	TGTGCCAGCGGGGGGGGACTCCAGGCGGAGCAGTACTTC	CASGGGLQAEQYF
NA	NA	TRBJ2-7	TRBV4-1	TGCGCCAGCAGCCAATGGGGCAGGTCCTACGAGCAGTACTTC	CASSQWGRSYEQYF
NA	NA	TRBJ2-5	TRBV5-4	TGTGCCAGCACCACTGGGAGGAGTGAGACCCAGTACTTC	CASTTGRSETQYF
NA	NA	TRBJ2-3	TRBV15	TGTGCCACCAGCAGAGAGACCGGGACTAGCACAGATACGCAGTATTTT	CATSRETGTSTDTQYF
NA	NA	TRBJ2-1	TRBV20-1	TGCAGTGCTAGAGGGGGCGTGGAGCAGTTCTTC	CSARGGVEQFF
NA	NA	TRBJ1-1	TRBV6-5	TGTGCCAGCAGTTACTCGAGGGCCCCGGGACTTGGAGAAGCTTTCTTT	CASSYSRAPGLGEAFF
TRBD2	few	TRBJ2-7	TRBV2	TGTGCCAGCAGAGGCTCCGGGACTAGTGCCTACGAGCAGTACTTC	CASRGSGTSAYEQYF
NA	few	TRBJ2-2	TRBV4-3	TGCGCCAGCAGCCCCGGCTCTAGGAACACCGGGGAGCTGTTTTTT	CASSPGSRNTGELFF
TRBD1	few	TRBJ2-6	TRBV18	TGTGCCAGCTCACCAATGACAGGGGGGATAGCTGGGGCCAACGTCCTGACTTTC	CASSPMTGGIAGANVLTF
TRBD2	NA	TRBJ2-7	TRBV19	TGTGCCAGTAGTATCCTTCCTAGCGGGATTTACGAGCAGTACTTC	CASSILPSGIYEQYF
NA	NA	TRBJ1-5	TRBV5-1	TGCGCCAGCAGCCCGGGACAAGATCAGCCCCAGCATTTT	CASSPGQDQPQHF
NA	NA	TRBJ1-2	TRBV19	TGTGCCAGTAGTACAAGACAGGAGATAACCTATGGCTACACCTTC	CASSTRQEITYGYTF
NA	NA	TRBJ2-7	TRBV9	TGTGCCAGCAGTGGATCGAACTCGGCGGACGAGCAGTACTTC	CASSGSNSADEQYF
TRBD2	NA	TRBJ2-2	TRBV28	TGTGCCAGCAAACCTCGACTAGCGGGGACCGGGGAGCTGTTTTTT	CASKPRLAGTGELFF
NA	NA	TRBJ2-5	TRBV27	TGTGCCAGCAGCCGGGTTGGATTGTCAGAGACCCAGTACTTC	CASSRVGLSETQYF
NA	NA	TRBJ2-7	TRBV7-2	TGTGCCAGCATCGAGAATACAGGGCCCTACGAGCAGTACTTC	CASIENTGPYEQYF
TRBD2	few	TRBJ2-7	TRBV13	TGTGCCAGCAGCCGATGGACTAGCGGGAGAAATGAGCAGTACTTC	CASSRWTSGRNEQYF
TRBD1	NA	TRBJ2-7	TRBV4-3	TGCGCCAGCAGCCAAGACAGGGGGCTCTACGAGCAGTACTTC	CASSQDRGLYEQYF
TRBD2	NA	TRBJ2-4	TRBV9	TGTGCCAGCAGCGGGACTAGCGGGAATCGGAACATTCAGTACTTC	CASSGTSGNRNIQYF
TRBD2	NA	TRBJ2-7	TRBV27	TGTGCCAGCAGTTTTGGGACTAGCGGCGAGCAGTACTTC	CASSFGTSGEQYF
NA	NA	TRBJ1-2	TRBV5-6	TGTGCCAGCAGCTTGCCGGGGGAAGTAGACTACACCTTC	CASSLPGEVDYTF
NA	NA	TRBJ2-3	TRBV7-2	TGTGCCAGCAGCTTCAGTAGCACAGATACGCAGTATTTT	CASSFSSTDTQYF
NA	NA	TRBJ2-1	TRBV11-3	TGTGCCAGCAGCTACTCCCTTGAGCAGTTCTTC	CASSYSLEQFF
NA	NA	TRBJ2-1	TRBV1	TGCACCAGCAGCCAATGGTCTAGCGGGAGGGCCGGTTCTAATGAGCAGTTCTTC	CTSSQWSSGRAGSNEQFF